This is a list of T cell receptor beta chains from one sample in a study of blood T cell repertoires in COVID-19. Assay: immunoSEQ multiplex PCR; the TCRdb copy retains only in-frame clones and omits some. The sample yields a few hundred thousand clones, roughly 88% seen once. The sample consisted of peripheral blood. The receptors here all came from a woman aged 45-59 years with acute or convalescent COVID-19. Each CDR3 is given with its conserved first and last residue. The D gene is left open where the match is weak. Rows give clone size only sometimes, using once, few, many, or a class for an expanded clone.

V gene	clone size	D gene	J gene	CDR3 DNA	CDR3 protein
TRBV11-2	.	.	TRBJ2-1	TGTGCCAGCAGCTTGTGGCGGGGGCGCTACAATGAGCAGTTCTTC	CASSLWRGRYNEQFF
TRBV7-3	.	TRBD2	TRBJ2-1	TGTGCCAGCAGCTTCGGACTAGCGGCATACAATGAGCAGTTCTTC	CASSFGLAAYNEQFF
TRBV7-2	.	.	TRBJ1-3	TGTGCCAGCAGCCCGCAGGGTACCTCCGGAAACACCATATATTTT	CASSPQGTSGNTIYF
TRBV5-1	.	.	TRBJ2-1	TGCGCCAGCAGCTTGGTATCTAGCGTTGACAATGAGCAGTTCTTC	CASSLVSSVDNEQFF
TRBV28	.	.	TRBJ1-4	TGTGCCAGCGGCAGCAGGGGCCCAACTAATGAAAAACTGTTTTTT	CASGSRGPTNEKLFF
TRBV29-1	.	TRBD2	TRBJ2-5	TGCAGCGTTAAGGGACTAGCGGGATTGGAGACCCAGTACTTC	CSVKGLAGLETQYF
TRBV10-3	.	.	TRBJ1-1	TGTGCCATCAGTGAGTCGATTCGGAGGGGCACTGAAGCTTTCTTT	CAISESIRRGTEAFF
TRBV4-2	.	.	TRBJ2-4	TGTGCCAGCAGCCAAGGGACTGCCCTTGCCAAAAACATTCAGTACTTC	CASSQGTALAKNIQYF
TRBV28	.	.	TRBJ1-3	TGTGCCAGCAGCATCATCCTGAGCTCTGGAAACACCATATATTTT	CASSIILSSGNTIYF
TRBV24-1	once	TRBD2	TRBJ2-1	TGTGCCACCAGTGATTCGGCTAGCGGTAACAATGAGCAGTTCTTC	CATSDSASGNNEQFF
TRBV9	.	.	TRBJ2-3	TGTGCCAGCAGCGTAGGTCAAGGCGGGGCCGTATTCCCCGATACGCAGTATTTT	CASSVGQGGAVFPDTQYF
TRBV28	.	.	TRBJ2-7	TGTGCCAGCAGTGTTAACTACGAGCAGTACTTC	CASSVNYEQYF
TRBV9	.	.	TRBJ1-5	TGTGCCAGCAGCCCTCAACAGGGTCAGCCCCAGCATTTT	CASSPQQGQPQHF
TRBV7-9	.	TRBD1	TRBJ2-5	TGTGCCAGCAGCCCACCCACCGGGACAGCCCTTGAGACCCAGTACTTC	CASSPPTGTALETQYF
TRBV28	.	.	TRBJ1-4	TGTGCCAGCACCCTGAGTGGGGACACAGCTAATGAAAAACTGTTTTTT	CASTLSGDTANEKLFF
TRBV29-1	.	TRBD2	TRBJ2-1	TGCAGCGTTGATACAGGGACTAGCGGGAACTATGAGCAGTTCTTC	CSVDTGTSGNYEQFF
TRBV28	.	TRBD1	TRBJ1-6	TGTGCCAGCAGTCTAGGGGGCCCGGGCGGGTTGAATTCACCCCTCCACTTT	CASSLGGPGGLNSPLHF
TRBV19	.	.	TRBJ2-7	TGTGCCAGTAGCGCCGGGACACTAAAAAGGGTTTTCGAGCAGTACTTC	CASSAGTLKRVFEQYF
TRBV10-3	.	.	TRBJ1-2	TGTGCCTACCACAGGGAAGGGCATGGCTACACCTTC	CAYHREGHGYTF
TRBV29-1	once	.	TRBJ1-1	TGCAGCGTTTCTCTCACAGGCACATACACTGAAGCTTTCTTT	CSVSLTGTYTEAFF
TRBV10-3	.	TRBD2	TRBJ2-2	TGTGCCACCTCGACTAGCGGGAGGGCCTTCGACACCGGGGAGCTGTTTTTT	CATSTSGRAFDTGELFF
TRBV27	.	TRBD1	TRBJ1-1	TGTGCCAGCAGGCGACAGGGGGCGCCTGAAGCTTTCTTT	CASRRQGAPEAFF
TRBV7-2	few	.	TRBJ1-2	TGTGCCAGCAAACAAAGCCCCACAGGGTTGTATGGCTACACCTTC	CASKQSPTGLYGYTF
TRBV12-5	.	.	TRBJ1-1	TGTGCTAGTGGTTTAGAGGGCGGGACTGAAGCTTTCTTT	CASGLEGGTEAFF
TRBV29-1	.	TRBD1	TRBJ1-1	TGCAGCGTTGCGGGGGGACAGGGGATGAACACTGAAGCTTTCTTT	CSVAGGQGMNTEAFF
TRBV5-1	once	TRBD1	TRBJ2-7	TGCGCCAGCAGGCCCGCGGGGACAGGGAACGAGCAGTACTTC	CASRPAGTGNEQYF
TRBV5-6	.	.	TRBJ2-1	TGTGCCAGCAGCTTGGTGGTGAGCTCCTACAATGAGCAGTTCTTC	CASSLVVSSYNEQFF
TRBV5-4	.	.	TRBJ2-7	TGTGCCAGCAGCTCCCCGGGGACAACCTACGAGCAGTACTTC	CASSSPGTTYEQYF
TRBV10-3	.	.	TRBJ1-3	TGTGCCACCGAACAGGGTACTGGAAACACCATATATTTT	CATEQGTGNTIYF
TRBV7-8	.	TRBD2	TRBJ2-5	TGTGCCAGCAGCTTAGCAGCCGGGACTAGCGGGAGATGGGGAGAGACCCAGTACTTC	CASSLAAGTSGRWGETQYF
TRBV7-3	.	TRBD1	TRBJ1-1	TGTGCCAGCAGCGTACAGGGGGCGGAGACTGAAGCTTTCTTT	CASSVQGAETEAFF
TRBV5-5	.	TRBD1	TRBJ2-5	TGTGCCAGCAGCTGGACAGGGGTTTCGAGGGAGACCCAGTACTTC	CASSWTGVSRETQYF
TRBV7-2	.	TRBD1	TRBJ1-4	TGTGCCAGCAGCCTCTCACAGGGGGATGAAAAACTGTTTTTT	CASSLSQGDEKLFF
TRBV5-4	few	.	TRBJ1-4	TGTGCCAGCAGCTCCCAGACTGAGATTAATGAAAAACTGTTTTTT	CASSSQTEINEKLFF
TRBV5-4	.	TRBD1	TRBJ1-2	TGTGCCAGCAGCAGCCGGACAGGGGGTGTATTTGGCTACACCTTC	CASSSRTGGVFGYTF
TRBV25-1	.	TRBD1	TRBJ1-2	TGTGCCAGCAGTGGAAGACAGGGACGGTTTGGCTACACCTTC	CASSGRQGRFGYTF
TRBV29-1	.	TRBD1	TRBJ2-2	TGCAGCGTTACACAGGGGGCGTTCGGGGAGCTGTTTTTT	CSVTQGAFGELFF